This record looks at one TCR beta chain sequence and its context. Its specificity is unknown. Per sample, a minimum of 6 million PBMCs were isolated. The V gene lost 0 bases and the J gene lost 0 bases, with 9 bases spanning the gap. Germline values: CDR1 SGHVS, CDR2 FQNEAQ. The CDR3 totals 15 residues. Next came a second PCR, run for about 6 to 12 cycles, which used a sample-barcoded 5' primer along with a J-beta primer mix. One entry per CDR3 protein results from TCRdb running MiXCR on the 5' RACE reads. Found here are approximately 1,700,000 distinct CDR3 sequences, roughly two fifths of them singletons; the top ten hold roughly 23%. The sample originates from a study of blood T cells in healthy people across ages. Findings of the study overall: Older age went with lower TCR beta diversity per million T cells, in a roughly linear way.

The rearrangement links TRBV7-8 to TRBJ2-7; perhaps TRBD1 as D (6 bases). Material for sequencing was blood. The receptor's source is a human donor in good health. The DNA for the CDR3 is TGTGCCAGCAGCTTAGCGGACAGCCGCTCCTACGAGCAGTACTTC. Translation gives CASSLADSRSYEQYF.